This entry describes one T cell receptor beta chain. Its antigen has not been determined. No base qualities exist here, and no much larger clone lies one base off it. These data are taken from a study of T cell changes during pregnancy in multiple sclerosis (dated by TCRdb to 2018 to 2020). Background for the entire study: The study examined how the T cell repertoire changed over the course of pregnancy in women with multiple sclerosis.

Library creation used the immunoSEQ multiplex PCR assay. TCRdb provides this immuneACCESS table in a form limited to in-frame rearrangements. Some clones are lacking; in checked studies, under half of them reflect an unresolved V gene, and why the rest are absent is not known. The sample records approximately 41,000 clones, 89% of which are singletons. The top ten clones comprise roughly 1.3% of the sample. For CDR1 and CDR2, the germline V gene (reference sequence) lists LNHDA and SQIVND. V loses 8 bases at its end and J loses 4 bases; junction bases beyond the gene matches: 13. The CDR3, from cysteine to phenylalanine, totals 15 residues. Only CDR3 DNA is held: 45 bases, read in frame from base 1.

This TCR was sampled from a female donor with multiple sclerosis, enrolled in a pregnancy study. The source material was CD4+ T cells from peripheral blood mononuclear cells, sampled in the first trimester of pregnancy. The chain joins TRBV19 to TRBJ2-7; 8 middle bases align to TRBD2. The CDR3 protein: CASGPAGGPGYEQYF. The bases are TGTGCCAGTGGCCCCGCGGGAGGCCCCGGATACGAGCAGTACTTC.